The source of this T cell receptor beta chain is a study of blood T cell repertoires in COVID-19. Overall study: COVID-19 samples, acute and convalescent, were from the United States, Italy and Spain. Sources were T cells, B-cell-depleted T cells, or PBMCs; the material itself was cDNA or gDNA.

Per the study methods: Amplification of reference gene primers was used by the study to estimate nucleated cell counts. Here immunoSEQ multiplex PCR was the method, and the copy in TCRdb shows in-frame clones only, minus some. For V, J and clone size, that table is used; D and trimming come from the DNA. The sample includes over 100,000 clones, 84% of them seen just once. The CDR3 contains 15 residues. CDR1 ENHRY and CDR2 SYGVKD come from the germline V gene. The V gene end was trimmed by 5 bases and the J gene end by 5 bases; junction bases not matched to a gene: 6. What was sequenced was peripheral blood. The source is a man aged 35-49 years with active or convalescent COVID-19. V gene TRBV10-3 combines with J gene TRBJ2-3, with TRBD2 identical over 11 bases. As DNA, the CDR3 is TGTGCCATCAGTCTAGCGGGGGGAATTGGAGATACGCAGTATTTT. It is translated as CAISLAGGIGDTQYF.